This is a list of T cell receptor beta chains from one sample in a study of shared clonotypes between healthy human individuals. Generated by immunoSEQ multiplex PCR, the TCRdb table keeps only in-frame clones and is missing some. The table includes under 1,100,000 clones, 60% to 80% detected once. Sequenced sample: memory CD4+ T cells sorted from blood. The receptors shown here come from a man aged 18 to 35 in good health. The CDR3 runs from the conserved cysteine through the conserved F or W. Fields, in order: clone size, J gene, D gene, V gene, CDR3 DNA, CDR3 protein. The D gene is left open where the match is weak. Rows give clone size only sometimes, using once, few, many, or a class for an expanded clone.

size: NA; J: TRBJ1-1; D: NA; V: TRBV11-2; DNA: TGTGCCAGCAGCTTAGTAGGCGGCTTTGAAGCTTTCTTT; CDR3: CASSLVGGFEAFF
size: NA; J: TRBJ2-1; D: NA; V: TRBV5-6; DNA: TGTGCCAGCAGCCTAAGGGCCTCCGTTGCCAATGAGCAGTTCTTC; CDR3: CASSLRASVANEQFF
size: NA; J: TRBJ1-5; D: NA; V: TRBV2; DNA: TGTGCCAGCAGTGAAGCGCGGGGGCAGCCCCAGCATTTT; CDR3: CASSEARGQPQHF
size: NA; J: TRBJ2-3; D: NA; V: TRBV2; DNA: TGTGCCAGCAGTGCCTTTAGAGGATCTAGCACAGATACGCAGTATTTT; CDR3: CASSAFRGSSTDTQYF
size: NA; J: TRBJ1-3; D: NA; V: TRBV28; DNA: TGTGCCAGCAGTTTATTTGCTGGGAGCTCTGGAAACACCATATATTTT; CDR3: CASSLFAGSSGNTIYF
size: NA; J: TRBJ1-1; D: NA; V: TRBV14; DNA: TGTGCCAGCAGCCTAGGTTGGAACACTGAAGCTTTCTTT; CDR3: CASSLGWNTEAFF
size: NA; J: TRBJ1-6; D: NA; V: TRBV5-1; DNA: TGCGCCAGCAGCTCCGCCGGGCCGCAGACCTATAATTCACCCCTCCACTTT; CDR3: CASSSAGPQTYNSPLHF
size: NA; J: TRBJ1-2; D: NA; V: TRBV27; DNA: TGTGCCAGCAGTTTCGCCAGGGACTATGGCTACACCTTC; CDR3: CASSFARDYGYTF
size: NA; J: TRBJ2-7; D: NA; V: TRBV14; DNA: TGTGCCAGCAGCTTCCCCTGGACACGTTCTTTCTACGAGCAGTACTTC; CDR3: CASSFPWTRSFYEQYF
size: NA; J: TRBJ2-3; D: NA; V: TRBV29-1; DNA: TGCAGCGTTGAAGAATTGGAAGATACGCAGTATTTT; CDR3: CSVEELEDTQYF
size: NA; J: TRBJ1-4; D: NA; V: TRBV6-1; DNA: TGTGCCAGCAGTCCCAGGGCAGCTCTGCCGGAAAAACTGTTTTTT; CDR3: CASSPRAALPEKLFF
size: NA; J: TRBJ1-2; D: NA; V: TRBV10-3; DNA: TGTGCCATATCGGCGTCCGGGTCAAACTATGGCTACACCTTC; CDR3: CAISASGSNYGYTF
size: once; J: TRBJ2-2; D: TRBD2; V: TRBV9; DNA: TGTGCCAGCAGCGTAGGACTAGCGGGAGAAAGGACCGGGGAGCTGTTTTTT; CDR3: CASSVGLAGERTGELFF
size: few; J: TRBJ1-4; D: NA; V: TRBV6-6; DNA: TGTGCCAGCACAAGAGACTGGAAACTGTTTTTT; CDR3: CASTRDWKLFF
size: NA; J: TRBJ2-1; D: NA; V: TRBV18; DNA: TGTGCCAGCTCACCACCGAATGGGGAAGATGAGCAGTTCTTC; CDR3: CASSPPNGEDEQFF
size: NA; J: TRBJ2-7; D: TRBD2; V: TRBV5-1; DNA: TGCGCCAGCAGCCCGGCAGGGCTAGCGGCAGACGGGCAGTACTTC; CDR3: CASSPAGLAADGQYF
size: NA; J: TRBJ1-3; D: NA; V: TRBV14; DNA: TGTGCCAGCAGCCGGATGACAGGCGTGGGTGGAAACACCATATATTTT; CDR3: CASSRMTGVGGNTIYF
size: NA; J: TRBJ2-1; D: TRBD2; V: TRBV25-1; DNA: TGTGCCAGCACCCCTGGGGGTAGCGGGAGACCGAATTACAATGAGCAGTTCTTC; CDR3: CASTPGGSGRPNYNEQFF
size: many; J: TRBJ2-2; D: NA; V: TRBV4-1; DNA: TGCGCCAGCCGCACAACCGGGGAGCTGTTTTTT; CDR3: CASRTTGELFF
size: NA; J: TRBJ2-7; D: NA; V: TRBV28; DNA: TGTGCCAGCAGTCTGGGGGGCTCCTACGAGCAGTACTTC; CDR3: CASSLGGSYEQYF
size: NA; J: TRBJ1-1; D: NA; V: TRBV5-1; DNA: TGCGCCAGCAGCCCTATTGGGGGCTCCCCGAACACTGAAGCTTTCTTT; CDR3: CASSPIGGSPNTEAFF
size: NA; J: TRBJ2-3; D: NA; V: TRBV25-1; DNA: TGTGCCAGCAGTGACCCCCGGAGCTCAGATACGCAGTATTTT; CDR3: CASSDPRSSDTQYF
size: NA; J: TRBJ2-2; D: NA; V: TRBV5-1; DNA: TGCGCCAGCAGCTTGAACACCTTAAACACCGGGGAGCTGTTTTTT; CDR3: CASSLNTLNTGELFF
size: NA; J: TRBJ1-2; D: NA; V: TRBV19; DNA: TGTGCCAGTAGTGTCGAGACAGATATCTATGGCTACACCTTC; CDR3: CASSVETDIYGYTF
size: once; J: TRBJ2-5; D: TRBD2; V: TRBV27; DNA: TGTGCCAGCAGTCCCTTAGCGGGGGCTTTGACCCAGTACTTC; CDR3: CASSPLAGALTQYF
size: few; J: TRBJ1-2; D: TRBD1; V: TRBV27; DNA: TGTGCCAGCAGTTCAGGACAGGGGGGGCAACGGGATGGCTACACCTTC; CDR3: CASSSGQGGQRDGYTF
size: NA; J: TRBJ2-3; D: NA; V: TRBV2; DNA: TGTGCCAGCAGTGAACTATTCCCAGATACGCAGTATTTT; CDR3: CASSELFPDTQYF
size: NA; J: TRBJ1-5; D: NA; V: TRBV2; DNA: TGTGCCAGCAGTGAGTCACAGTCGCATAGCAATCAGCCCCAGCATTTT; CDR3: CASSESQSHSNQPQHF
size: NA; J: TRBJ2-1; D: NA; V: TRBV6-1; DNA: TGTGCCAGCAGTGAACAGGGTTGGTCCTACAATGAGCAGTTCTTC; CDR3: CASSEQGWSYNEQFF
size: NA; J: TRBJ2-1; D: NA; V: TRBV18; DNA: TGTGCCAGCTCACCACCACAGCCCCTTAATGAGCAGTTCTTC; CDR3: CASSPPQPLNEQFF
size: NA; J: TRBJ1-5; D: TRBD1; V: TRBV28; DNA: TGTGCCATCCTTGGACAGGGGGGGGATAGCAATCAGCCCCAGCATTTT; CDR3: CAILGQGGDSNQPQHF
size: NA; J: TRBJ2-1; D: TRBD1; V: TRBV12-5; DNA: TGTGCTAGTGGACGCGGGACAGGGGACTACAATGAGCAGTTCTTC; CDR3: CASGRGTGDYNEQFF
size: NA; J: TRBJ1-5; D: NA; V: TRBV6-5; DNA: TGTGCCAGCAGTTGGGCGCGAAATCAGCCCCAGCATTTT; CDR3: CASSWARNQPQHF
size: NA; J: TRBJ1-5; D: TRBD1; V: TRBV30; DNA: TGTGCCTGGAGTAGGACAGGGGGTATTCAGCCCCAGCATTTT; CDR3: CAWSRTGGIQPQHF
size: NA; J: TRBJ1-2; D: NA; V: TRBV10-2; DNA: TGCGCCAGCAGTGAGTTCGGCGGAGGCTACACCTTC; CDR3: CASSEFGGGYTF